This T cell receptor (beta chain) was identified in a study of cytomegalovirus exposure and HLA in healthy donors. The wider study: The 110 or so validation repertoires used a platform that matched the one used for the 600 to 700 first-cohort repertoires, as a later analysis reported.

Measured with immunoSEQ multiplex PCR; TCRdb has only the in-frame clones, and not every one. The sample yields approximately 180,000 clones, around 86% seen once. Sequencing was done on a sample of PBMCs. This clonotype originated in a woman in her late teens or twenties in good health and CMV-seronegative.

Here the CDR3 DNA reads TGTGCCAGCAGCTGGGAGGCCGGGGAGCTGTTTTTT. As protein: CASSWEAGELFF. The gene calls are TRBV5-6 and TRBJ2-2, with D maybe TRBD2 (6 bases). The V gene's germline CDR1 is SGHDT and CDR2 YYEEEE. This CDR3 is 12 amino acids long. Trimming removed 3 bases at V and 6 bases at J, with 6 bases between.